This TCR beta chain comes out of a study of blood T cell repertoires in COVID-19. Assay used: immunoSEQ multiplex PCR; TCRdb lists only in-frame clones, some missing. The sample comprises about 170,000 clones, around 83% of which are singletons, and roughly 18% rests with the top ten. The CDR3 covers 19 residues. The rearrangement uses TRBV21-1 and TRBJ1-1. TRBV21-1 is an annotated pseudogene. Sequencing was carried out using peripheral blood. The clonotype originates from a woman in her sixties or seventies who had recovered from COVID-19. Here the CDR3 reads CASSKALGEGKAGITEAFF. The CDR3 DNA reads as TGTGCCAGCAGCAAAGCGCTGGGGGAGGGCAAAGCGGGGATCACTGAAGCTTTCTTT.